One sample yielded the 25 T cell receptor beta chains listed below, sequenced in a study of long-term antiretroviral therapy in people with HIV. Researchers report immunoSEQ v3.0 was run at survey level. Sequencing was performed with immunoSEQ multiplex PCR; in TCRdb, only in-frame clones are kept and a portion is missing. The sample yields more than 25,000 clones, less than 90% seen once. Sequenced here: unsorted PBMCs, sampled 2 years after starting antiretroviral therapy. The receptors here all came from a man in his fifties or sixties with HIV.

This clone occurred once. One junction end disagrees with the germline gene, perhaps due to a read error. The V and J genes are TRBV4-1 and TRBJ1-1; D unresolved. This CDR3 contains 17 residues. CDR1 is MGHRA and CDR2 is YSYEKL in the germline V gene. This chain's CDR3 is CASSQDWNSGSNTEAFF. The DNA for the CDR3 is TGCGCCAGCAGTCAAGACTGGAACTCGGGGTCAAACACTGAAGCTTTCTTT.

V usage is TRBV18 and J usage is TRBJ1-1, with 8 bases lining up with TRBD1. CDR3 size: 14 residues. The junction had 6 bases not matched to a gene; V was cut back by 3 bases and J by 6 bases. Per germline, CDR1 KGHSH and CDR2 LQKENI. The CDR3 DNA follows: TGTGCCAGCTCACCGACAGGGGCCCACCCTGAAGCTTTCTTT. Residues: CASSPTGAHPEAFF.

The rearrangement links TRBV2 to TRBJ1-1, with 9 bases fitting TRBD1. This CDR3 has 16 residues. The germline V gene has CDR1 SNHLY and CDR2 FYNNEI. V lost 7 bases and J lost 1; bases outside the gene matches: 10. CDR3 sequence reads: CASIDRDRGANTEAFF. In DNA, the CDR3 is TGTGCCAGCATAGACCGAGACAGGGGGGCGAACACTGAAGCTTTCTTT.

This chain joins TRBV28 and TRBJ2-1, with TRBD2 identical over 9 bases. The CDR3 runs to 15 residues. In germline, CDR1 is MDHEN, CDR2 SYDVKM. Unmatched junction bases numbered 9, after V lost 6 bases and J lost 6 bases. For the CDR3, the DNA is TGTGCCAGCAGCCCCCTAGCGGGAAGGGGCAATGAGCAGTTCTTC. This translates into CASSPLAGRGNEQFF.

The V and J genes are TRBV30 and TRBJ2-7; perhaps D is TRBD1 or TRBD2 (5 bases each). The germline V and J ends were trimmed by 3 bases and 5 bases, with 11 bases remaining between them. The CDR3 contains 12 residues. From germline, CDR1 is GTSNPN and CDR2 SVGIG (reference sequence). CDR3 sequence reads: CAWSPVGDEQYF. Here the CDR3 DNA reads TGTGCCTGGAGCCCCGTGGGGGACGAGCAGTACTTC. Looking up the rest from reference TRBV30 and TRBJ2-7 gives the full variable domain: SQTIHQWPATLVQPVGSPLSLECTVEGTSNPNLYWYRQAAGRGLQLLFYSVGIGQISSEVPQNLSASRPQDRQFILSSKKLLLSDSGFYLCAWSPVGDEQYFGPGTRLTVT.

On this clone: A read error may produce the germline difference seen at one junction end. CDR3 residues: CASSSRLAGDTQYF. The CDR3 nucleotides read TGTGCTAGCAGCTCCAGGTTGGCCGGAGATACGCAGTATTTT. The chain is built from TRBV7-7 and TRBJ2-3; D unclear. The CDR3 loop spans 14 amino acids. In germline, CDR1 is SSHAT, CDR2 FNYEAQ (reference sequence).

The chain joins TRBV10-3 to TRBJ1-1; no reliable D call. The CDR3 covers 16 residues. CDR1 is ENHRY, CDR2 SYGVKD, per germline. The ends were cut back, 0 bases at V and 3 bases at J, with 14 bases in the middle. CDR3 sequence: CAISESWPAGDTEAFF. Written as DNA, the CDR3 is TGTGCCATCAGTGAGTCGTGGCCGGCAGGAGACACTGAAGCTTTCTTT.

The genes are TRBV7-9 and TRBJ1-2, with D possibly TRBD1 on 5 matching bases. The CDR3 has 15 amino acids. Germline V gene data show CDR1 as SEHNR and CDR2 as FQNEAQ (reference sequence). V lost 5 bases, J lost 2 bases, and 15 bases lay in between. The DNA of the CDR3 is TGTGCCAGCAGCGTAGAGATGTGGGACAACTATGGCTACACCTTC. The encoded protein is CASSVEMWDNYGYTF.

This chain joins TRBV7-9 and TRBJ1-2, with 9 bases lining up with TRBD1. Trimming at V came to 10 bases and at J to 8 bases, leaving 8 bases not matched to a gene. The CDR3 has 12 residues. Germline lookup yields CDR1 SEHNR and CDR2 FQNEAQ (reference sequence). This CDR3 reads CAIKGDRDGYTF. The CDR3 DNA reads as TGTGCCATAAAAGGGGACAGGGACGGCTACACCTTC. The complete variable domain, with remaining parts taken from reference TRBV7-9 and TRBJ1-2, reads DTGVSQNPRHKITKRGQNVTFRCDPISEHNRLYWYRQTLGQGPEFLTYFQNEAQLEKSRLLSDRFSAERPKGSFSTLEIQRTEQGDSAMYLCAIKGDRDGYTFGSGTRLTVV.

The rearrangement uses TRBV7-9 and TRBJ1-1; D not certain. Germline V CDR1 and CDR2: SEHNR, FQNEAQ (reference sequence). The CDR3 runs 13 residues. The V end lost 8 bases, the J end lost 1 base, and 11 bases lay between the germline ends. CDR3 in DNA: TGTGCCAGCGGAGCGGCGGGGAACACTGAAGCTTTCTTT. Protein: CASGAAGNTEAFF.

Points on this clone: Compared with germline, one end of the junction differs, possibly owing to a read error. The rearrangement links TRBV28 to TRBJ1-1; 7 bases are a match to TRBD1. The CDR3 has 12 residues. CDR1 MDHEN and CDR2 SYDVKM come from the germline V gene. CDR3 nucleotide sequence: TGTGCCAGCAGGGCCATTACAGGGGACCATAAGTTT. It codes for CASRAITGDHKF. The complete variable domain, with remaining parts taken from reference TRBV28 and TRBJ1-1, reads DVKVTQSSRYLVKRTGEKVFLECVQDMDHENMFWYRQDPGLGLRLIYFSYDVKMKEKGDIPEGYSVSREKKERFSLILESASTNQTSMYLCASRAITGDHKFGQGTRLTVV.

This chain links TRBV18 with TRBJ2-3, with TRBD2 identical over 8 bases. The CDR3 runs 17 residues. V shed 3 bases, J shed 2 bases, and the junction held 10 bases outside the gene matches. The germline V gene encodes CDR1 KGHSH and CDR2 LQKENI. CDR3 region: CASSPSSGGHTTDTQYF. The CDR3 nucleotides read TGTGCCAGCTCACCTTCAAGCGGGGGCCATACCACAGATACGCAGTATTTT.

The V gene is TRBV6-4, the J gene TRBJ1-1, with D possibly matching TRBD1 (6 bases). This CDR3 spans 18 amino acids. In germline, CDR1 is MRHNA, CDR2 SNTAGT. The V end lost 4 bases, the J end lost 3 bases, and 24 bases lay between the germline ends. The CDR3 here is CASSGHPGQFGPDTEAFF. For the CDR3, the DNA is TGTGCCAGCAGTGGACATCCGGGACAATTCGGACCGGACACTGAAGCTTTCTTT.

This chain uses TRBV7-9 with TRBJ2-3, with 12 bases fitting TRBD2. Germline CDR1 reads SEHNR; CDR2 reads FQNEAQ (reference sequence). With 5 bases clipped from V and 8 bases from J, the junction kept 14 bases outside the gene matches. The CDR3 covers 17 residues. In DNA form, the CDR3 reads TGTGCCAGCAGCCTGACTAGCGGGGGCCGTTATCGTCGTACGCAGTATTTT. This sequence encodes CASSLTSGGRYRRTQYF.

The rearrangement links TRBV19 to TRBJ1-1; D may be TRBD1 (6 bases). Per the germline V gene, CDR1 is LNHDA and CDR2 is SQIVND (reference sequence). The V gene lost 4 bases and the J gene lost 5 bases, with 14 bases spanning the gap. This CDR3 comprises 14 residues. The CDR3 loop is CASSTGGGRTEAFF. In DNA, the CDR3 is TGTGCCAGTAGTACTGGGGGGGGGCGGACTGAAGCTTTCTTT.

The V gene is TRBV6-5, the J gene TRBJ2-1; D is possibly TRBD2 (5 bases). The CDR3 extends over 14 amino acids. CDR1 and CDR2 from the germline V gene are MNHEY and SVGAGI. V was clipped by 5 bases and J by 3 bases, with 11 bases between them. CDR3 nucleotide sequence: TGTGCCAGCAGTAGAGACGGGATCTACAATGAGCAGTTCTTC. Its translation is CASSRDGIYNEQFF.

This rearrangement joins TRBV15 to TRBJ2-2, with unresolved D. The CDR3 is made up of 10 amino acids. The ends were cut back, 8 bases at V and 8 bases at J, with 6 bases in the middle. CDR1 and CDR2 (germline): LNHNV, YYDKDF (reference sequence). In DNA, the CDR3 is TGTGCCACCGGTGGGGGGGAGCTGTTTTTT. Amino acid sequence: CATGGGELFF. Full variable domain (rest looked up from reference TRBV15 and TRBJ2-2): DAMVIQNPRYQVTQFGKPVTLSCSQTLNHNVMYWYQQKSSQAPKLLFHYYDKDFNNEADTPDNFQSRRPNTSFCFLDIRSPGLGDTAMYLCATGGGELFFGEGSRLTVL.

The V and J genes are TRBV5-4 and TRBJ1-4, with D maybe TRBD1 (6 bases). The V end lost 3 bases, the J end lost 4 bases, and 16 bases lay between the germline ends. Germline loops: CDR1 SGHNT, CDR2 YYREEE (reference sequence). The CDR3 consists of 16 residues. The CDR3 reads CASSSSQAGDNEKLFF. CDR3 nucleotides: TGTGCCAGCAGCTCCTCCCAGGCAGGGGATAATGAAAAACTGTTTTTT.

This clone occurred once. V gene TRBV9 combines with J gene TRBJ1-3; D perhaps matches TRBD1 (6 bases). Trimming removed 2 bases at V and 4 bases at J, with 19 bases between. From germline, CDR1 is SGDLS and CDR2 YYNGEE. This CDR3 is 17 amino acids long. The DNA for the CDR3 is TGTGCCAGCAGCGTGCTAACCACAGGGACTCCGGGAAACACCATATATTTT. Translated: CASSVLTTGTPGNTIYF.

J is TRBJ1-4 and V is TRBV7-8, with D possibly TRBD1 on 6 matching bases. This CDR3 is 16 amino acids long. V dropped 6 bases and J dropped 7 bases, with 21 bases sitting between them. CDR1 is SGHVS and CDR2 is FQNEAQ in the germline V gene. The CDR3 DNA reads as TGTGCCAGCAGTCCCAGGCTGGGGGCTTGGGGTGAAAAACTGTTTTTT. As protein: CASSPRLGAWGEKLFF.

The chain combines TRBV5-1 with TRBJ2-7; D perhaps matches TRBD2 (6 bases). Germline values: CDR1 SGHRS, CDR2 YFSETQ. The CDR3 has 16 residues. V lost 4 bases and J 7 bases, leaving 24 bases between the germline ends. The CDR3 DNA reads TGCGCCAGCAGCAAGAGTTCCGGGATCCGGGCGGGAGAGCAGTACTTC. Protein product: CASSKSSGIRAGEQYF.

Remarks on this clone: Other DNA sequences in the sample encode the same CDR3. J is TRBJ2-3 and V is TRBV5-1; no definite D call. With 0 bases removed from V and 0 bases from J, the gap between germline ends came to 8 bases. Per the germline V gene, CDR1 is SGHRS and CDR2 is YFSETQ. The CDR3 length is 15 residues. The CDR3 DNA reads TGCGCCAGCAGCTTGGGCGGCCCTAGCACAGATACGCAGTATTTT. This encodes CASSLGGPSTDTQYF.

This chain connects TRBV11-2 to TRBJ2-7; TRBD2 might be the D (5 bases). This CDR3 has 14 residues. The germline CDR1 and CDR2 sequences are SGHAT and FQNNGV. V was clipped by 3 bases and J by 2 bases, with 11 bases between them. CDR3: CASSFWGAAYEQYF. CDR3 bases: TGTGCCAGCAGCTTTTGGGGAGCCGCCTACGAGCAGTACTTC. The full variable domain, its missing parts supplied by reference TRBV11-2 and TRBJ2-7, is EAGVAQSPRYKIIEKRQSVAFWCNPISGHATLYWYQQILGQGPKLLIQFQNNGVVDDSQLPKDRFSAERLKGVDSTLKIQPAKLEDSAVYLCASSFWGAAYEQYFGPGTRLTVT.

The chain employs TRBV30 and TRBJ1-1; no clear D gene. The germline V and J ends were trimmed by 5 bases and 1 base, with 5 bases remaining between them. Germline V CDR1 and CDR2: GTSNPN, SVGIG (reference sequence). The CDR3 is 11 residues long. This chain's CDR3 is CAWGENTEAFF. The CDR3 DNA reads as TGTGCCTGGGGGGAGAACACTGAAGCTTTCTTT.

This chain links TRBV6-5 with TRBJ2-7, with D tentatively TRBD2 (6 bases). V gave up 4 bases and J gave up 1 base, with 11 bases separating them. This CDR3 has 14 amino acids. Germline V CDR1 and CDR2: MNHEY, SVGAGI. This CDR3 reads CASSFPGRSYEQYF. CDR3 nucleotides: TGTGCCAGCAGTTTCCCAGGGAGGTCCTACGAGCAGTACTTC.